The 18 T cell receptor beta chains reported below all come from one sample, sequenced in a study of T cell responses to AZD1222 COVID-19 vaccine (dated by TCRdb to about 2021). Library preparation used the immunoSEQ multiplex PCR assay. TCRdb stores this immuneACCESS table with in-frame sequences only. Part of the clones is absent; in the studies checked, under half of the shortfall reflects unresolved V genes, and no reason is known for the rest. This sample lists more than 100,000 clones; 90% to 95% were detected once. In total, the top ten clones hold about 41% of the sample. The meaning of the sample's time point label: baseline before first vaccination. The sample in question was peripheral blood, obtained on day 0 of AZD1222 vaccination. These receptors were taken from an adult in good health.

The chain carries TRBV7-9 and TRBJ1-6; D is unclear. The CDR3 sequence is 15 residues long. The germline V gene encodes CDR1 SEHNR and CDR2 FQNEAQ (reference sequence). The germline V and J ends were trimmed by 1 base and 13 bases, with 17 bases remaining between them. CDR3 in amino acids: CASSLDSDGLLPLHF. For the CDR3, the DNA is TGTGCCAGCAGCTTAGACTCCGACGGGCTTTTGCCCCTCCACTTT.

The chain carries TRBV30 and TRBJ2-7; D unclear. The length of the CDR3 is 12 residues. CDR1 GTSNPN and CDR2 SVGIG come from the germline V gene (reference sequence). V lost 0 bases and J lost 4, with 7 bases in between. As DNA, the CDR3 is TGTGCCTGGAGTGTACGCGGTTACGAGCAGTACTTC. Its protein product is CAWSVRGYEQYF.

The gene calls are TRBV4-2 and TRBJ2-1; 8 bases align to TRBD2. The V segment lost 0 bases and the J segment 0 bases; nucleotides outside the gene matches: 4. The CDR3 runs 17 residues. Germline assignment: CDR1 LGHNA and CDR2 YNFKEQ. Written as DNA, the CDR3 is TGTGCCAGCAGCCAAGACCCGACTAGCGTCTCCTACAATGAGCAGTTCTTC. Its translation is CASSQDPTSVSYNEQFF.

This chain joins TRBV7-8 and TRBJ1-3; tentatively, D is TRBD1 (5 bases). The CDR3 loop spans 16 amino acids. The germline V gene encodes CDR1 SGHVS and CDR2 FQNEAQ. The ends were cut back, 5 bases at V and 0 bases at J, with 14 bases in the middle. The CDR3 spells CASSRGGQISGNTIYF. The DNA of the CDR3 is TGTGCCAGCAGCAGGGGAGGACAAATCTCTGGAAACACCATATATTTT. Filled out from reference TRBV7-8 and TRBJ1-3, the complete variable domain reads GAGVSQSPRYKVAKRGQDVALRCDPISGHVSLFWYQQALGQGPEFLTYFQNEAQLDKSGLPSDRFFAERPEGSVSTLKIQRTQQEDSAVYLCASSRGGQISGNTIYFGEGSWLTVV.

This chain uses TRBV4-1 with TRBJ1-5; no firm D call. Trimming took 3 bases from V and 9 from J, leaving 18 bases between them. CDR3 length: 15 amino acids. The germline CDR1 and CDR2 sequences are MGHRA and YSYEKL. CDR3: CASSQEGAAKTPQHF. CDR3 DNA: TGCGCCAGCAGCCAGGAGGGCGCCGCCAAGACGCCCCAGCATTTT.

This clone has only one observation. The genes are TRBV7-2 and TRBJ2-7; a possible D gene is TRBD1 (6 bases). Trimming removed 8 bases from V and 3 bases from J, with 14 bases in between. Germline-derived CDR1 and CDR2 are SGHTA and FQGNSA. The length of the CDR3 is 13 residues. This CDR3 reads CASSRGAGYEQYF. The CDR3, as DNA: TGTGCCAGCTCCAGGGGAGCAGGCTACGAGCAGTACTTC.

This chain uses TRBV9 with TRBJ1-6; possibly TRBD1 for D (6 bases). CDR1 and CDR2 from the germline V gene are SGDLS and YYNGEE. The CDR3 has 14 residues. V dropped 4 bases and J dropped 10 bases, with 15 bases sitting between them. CDR3 residues: CASSPPGVGSPLHF. The CDR3 DNA reads as TGTGCCAGCAGCCCCCCAGGGGTCGGATCACCCCTCCACTTT.

V and J are TRBV24-1 and TRBJ1-2, with 9 bases aligning to TRBD1. The V segment lost 3 bases and the J segment 8 bases; nucleotides outside the gene matches: 12. Germline CDR1 KGHDR, CDR2 SFDVKD. The CDR3 spans 16 residues. The CDR3 sequence: CATSDPNRDRAGGYTF. CDR3 bases: TGTGCCACCAGTGATCCTAACCGGGACAGGGCCGGCGGCTACACCTTC.

The chain joins TRBV3-1 (or the pseudogene TRBV3-2) to TRBJ1-2; D remains unclear. Germline CDR1 LGHDT, CDR2 YNNKEL (reference sequence). The CDR3 consists of 11 residues. V gave up 4 bases and J gave up 8 bases, with 8 bases separating them. This CDR3 is CASSRSWGYTF. CDR3 coding DNA: TGTGCCAGCAGCCGAAGCTGGGGCTACACCTTC.

The genes are TRBV7-2 and TRBJ2-1, with 10 bases matching TRBD1. J gave up 5 bases and V 6 bases, and 4 bases lay outside the gene matches. This CDR3 is 14 amino acids long. Per germline, CDR1 SGHTA and CDR2 FQGNSA. The CDR3 loop is CASSSGQGNNEQFF. CDR3 nucleotide sequence: TGTGCCAGCAGTTCGGGACAGGGGAACAATGAGCAGTTCTTC.

This rearrangement joins TRBV28 to TRBJ2-7; 12 nucleotides match TRBD2. Per germline, CDR1 MDHEN and CDR2 SYDVKM. Trimming removed 4 bases from V and 0 bases from J; junction bases left unmatched: 10. CDR3 length: 18 amino acids. In DNA form, the CDR3 reads TGTGCCAGCAGTTCCCCGGGGACTAGCGGGCTCAGCTCCTACGAGCAGTACTTC. It translates to CASSSPGTSGLSSYEQYF.

The chain uses TRBV28 and TRBJ1-4; 8 bases align to TRBD1. With 6 bases clipped from V and 0 bases from J, the junction kept 6 bases outside the gene matches. Germline CDR1 reads MDHEN; CDR2 reads SYDVKM. The CDR3 loop spans 16 amino acids. The CDR3 DNA is TGTGCCAGCAGCGGACAGGGCGGGGCAACTAATGAAAAACTGTTTTTT. Translating it yields CASSGQGGATNEKLFF.

The chain carries TRBV6-5 and TRBJ1-1; D gene uncertain. Trimming stripped 6 bases from V and 7 bases from J, with 21 bases between. In germline, CDR1 is MNHEY, CDR2 SVGAGI. The CDR3 runs to 15 residues. CDR3 in amino acids: CASRPLSSRGDEAFF. CDR3 coding DNA: TGTGCCAGCAGACCTTTAAGTTCCCGGGGAGATGAAGCTTTCTTT.

The V call is TRBV5-1, the J call TRBJ2-7; 7 bases map to TRBD1. This CDR3 comprises 12 residues. The junction had 3 bases not matched to a gene; V was cut back by 9 bases and J by 0 bases. Germline CDR1 is SGHRS and CDR2 is YFSETQ. The CDR3 sequence: CAIRDSSYEQYF. In nucleotides, the CDR3 is TGCGCCATCCGGGACAGCTCCTACGAGCAGTACTTC.

The CDR3 bases are TGTGCCACCTCAACGTGGATACCAGCCGAAGCTTTCTTT. Translated: CATSTWIPAEAFF. This chain uses TRBV28 with TRBJ1-1, with D hard to call. Looked up from germline, CDR1 is MDHEN and CDR2 is SYDVKM. The CDR3 extends over 13 amino acids. Trimming left V 10 bases short and J 8 bases short, with 20 bases between.

The chain combines TRBV7-9 with TRBJ2-3; 16 bases line up with TRBD2. The CDR3 extends over 17 amino acids. V lost 4 bases to trimming and J lost 6 bases; unmatched junction nucleotides: 7. From germline, CDR1 is SEHNR and CDR2 FQNEAQ (reference sequence). The CDR3: CASSSRGTSGRGDTQYF. CDR3 bases: TGTGCCAGCAGCTCCCGCGGGACTAGCGGGAGGGGCGATACGCAGTATTTT.

This clone was seen once. This chain uses TRBV10-2 with TRBJ2-7; D is unclear. Deletions cut 0 bases from V and 9 bases from J, with 9 bases between. The CDR3 is 12 amino acids. CDR1 and CDR2 from the germline V gene are WSHSY and SAAADI. CDR3 sequence reads: CASSESPSPQYF. In nucleotides, the CDR3 is TGCGCCAGCAGTGAGTCGCCGTCTCCGCAGTACTTC.

The gene calls are TRBV28 and TRBJ2-1, with D unresolved. Germline V CDR1 and CDR2: MDHEN, SYDVKM. The CDR3 is made up of 18 amino acids. V lost 6 bases to trimming and J lost 5 bases, with 26 bases between them. Here the CDR3 reads CASRQFRTAGSPHNEQFF. The CDR3, as DNA: TGTGCCAGCAGACAATTCCGAACGGCTGGTAGCCCCCACAATGAGCAGTTCTTC.